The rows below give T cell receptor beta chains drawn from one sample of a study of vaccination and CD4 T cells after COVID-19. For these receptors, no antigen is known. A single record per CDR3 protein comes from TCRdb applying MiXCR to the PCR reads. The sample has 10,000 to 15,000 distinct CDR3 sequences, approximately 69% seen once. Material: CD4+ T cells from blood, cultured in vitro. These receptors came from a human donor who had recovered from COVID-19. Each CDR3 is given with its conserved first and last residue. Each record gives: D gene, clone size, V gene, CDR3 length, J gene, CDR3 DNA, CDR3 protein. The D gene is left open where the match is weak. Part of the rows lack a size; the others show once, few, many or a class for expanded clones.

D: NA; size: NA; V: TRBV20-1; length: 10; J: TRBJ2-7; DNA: TGCAGTGCTGGGGCCTACGAGCAGTACTTC; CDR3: CSAGAYEQYF
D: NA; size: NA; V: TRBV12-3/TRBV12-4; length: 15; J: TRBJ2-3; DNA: TGTGCCAGCAGTGATCAGGGTGCCCCCCGGGGTACGCAGTATTTT; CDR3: CASSDQGAPRGTQYF
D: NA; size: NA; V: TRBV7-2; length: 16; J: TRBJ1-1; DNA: TGTGCCAGCAGCCGCGGACAGCTCTACCTGAACACTGAAGCTTTCTTT; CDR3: CASSRGQLYLNTEAFF
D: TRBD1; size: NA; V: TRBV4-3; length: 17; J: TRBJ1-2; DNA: TGCGCCAGCAGCCAGGAGACTTCTTGGGGACAGGGCTATGGCTACACCTTC; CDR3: CASSQETSWGQGYGYTF
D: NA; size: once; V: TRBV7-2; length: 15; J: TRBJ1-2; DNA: TGTGCCAGCAGCTTAGATGGGGGGCGGGCCTATGGCTACACCTTC; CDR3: CASSLDGGRAYGYTF
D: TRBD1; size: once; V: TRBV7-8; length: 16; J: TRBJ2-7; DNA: TGTGCCAGCAGCGAAGAGGGACAGGGAGGTTCCTACGAGCAGTACTTC; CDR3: CASSEEGQGGSYEQYF
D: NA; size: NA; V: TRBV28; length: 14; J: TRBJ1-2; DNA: TGTGCCAGCAGTTTATTACCCTCTTACTATGGCTACACCTTC; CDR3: CASSLLPSYYGYTF
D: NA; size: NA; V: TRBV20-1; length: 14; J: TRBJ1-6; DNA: TGCAGTGCTTTATCGGGAACGAATAATTCACCCCTCCACTTT; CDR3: CSALSGTNNSPLHF
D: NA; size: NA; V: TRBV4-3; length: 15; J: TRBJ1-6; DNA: TGCGCCAGCAGCCGAGGTACAGGGTCCAGTTCACCCCTCCACTTT; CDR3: CASSRGTGSSSPLHF
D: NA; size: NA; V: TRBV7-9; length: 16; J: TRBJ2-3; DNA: TGTGCCAGCAGCTTGTATTCGGTATCTAGCACAGATACGCAGTATTTT; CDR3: CASSLYSVSSTDTQYF
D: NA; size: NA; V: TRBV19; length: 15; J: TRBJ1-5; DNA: TGTGCCAGTAGTGGGGGAGGGTTTAGCAATCAGCCCCAGCATTTT; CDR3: CASSGGGFSNQPQHF
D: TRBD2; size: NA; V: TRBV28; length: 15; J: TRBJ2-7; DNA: TGTGCCAGCAGTTCAACTAGCGGGAGGCCCTACGAGCAGTACTTC; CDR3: CASSSTSGRPYEQYF
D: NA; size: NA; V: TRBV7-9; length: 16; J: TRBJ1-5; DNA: TGTGCCAGCAGCTTAGACAGGGTTTATAGCAATCAGCCCCAGCATTTT; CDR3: CASSLDRVYSNQPQHF
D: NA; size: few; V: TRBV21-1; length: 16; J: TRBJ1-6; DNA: TGTGCCAGCAGCGAGGCGGATGGGGGGTTGGGTTCACCCCTCCACTTT; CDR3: CASSEADGGLGSPLHF
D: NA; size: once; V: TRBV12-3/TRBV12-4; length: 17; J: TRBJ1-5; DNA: TGTGCCAGCAGTTTAGGTATACAGCTAATTAGCAATCAGCCCCAGCATTTT; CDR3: CASSLGIQLISNQPQHF
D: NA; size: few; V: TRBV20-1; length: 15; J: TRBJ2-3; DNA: TGCAGTGCTAGAGAGGGGCGGGCGGTCACAGATACGCAGTATTTT; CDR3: CSAREGRAVTDTQYF
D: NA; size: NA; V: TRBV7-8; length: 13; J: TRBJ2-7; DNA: TGTGCCAGCAGCTTAGTTTCAACGTACGAGCAGTACTTC; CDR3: CASSLVSTYEQYF
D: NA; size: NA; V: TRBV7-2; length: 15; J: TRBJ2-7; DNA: TGTGCCAGCAGCTTAGGGCCGGTTAGCTCCTACGAGCAGTACTTC; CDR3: CASSLGPVSSYEQYF
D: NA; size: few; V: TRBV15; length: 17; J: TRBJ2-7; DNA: TGTGCCACCAAGAGGGGGGACGAGGGGACAGTCTCCTACGAGCAGTACTTC; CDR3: CATKRGDEGTVSYEQYF
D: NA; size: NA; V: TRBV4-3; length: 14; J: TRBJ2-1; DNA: TGCGCCAGCAGCCAAGTGGCGTCCTACAATGAGCAGTTCTTC; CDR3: CASSQVASYNEQFF
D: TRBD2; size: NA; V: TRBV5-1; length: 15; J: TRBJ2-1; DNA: TGCGCCAGCGGCTTAACAGCGGGAGGGGGGAATGAGCAGTTCTTC; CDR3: CASGLTAGGGNEQFF
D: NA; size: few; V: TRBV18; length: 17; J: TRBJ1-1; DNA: TGTGCCAGCTCACCCTCTGCGGCAGCCCCGGGGAGCACTGAAGCTTTCTTT; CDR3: CASSPSAAAPGSTEAFF
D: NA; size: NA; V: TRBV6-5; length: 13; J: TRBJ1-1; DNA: TGTGCCAGCAGTTACGGAGACAGACTTGAAGCTTTCTTT; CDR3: CASSYGDRLEAFF
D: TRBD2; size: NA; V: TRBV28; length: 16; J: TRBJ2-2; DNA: TGTGCCAGCAACCCCGGGGGGTTGTCGGGCACCGGGGAGCTGTTTTTT; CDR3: CASNPGGLSGTGELFF
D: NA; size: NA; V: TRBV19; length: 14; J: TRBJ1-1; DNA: TGTGCCAGTATAAATCTTGAAGGGAGCACTGAAGCTTTCTTT; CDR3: CASINLEGSTEAFF
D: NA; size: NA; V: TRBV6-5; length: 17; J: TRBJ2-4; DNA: TGTGCCAGCAGTTACTCCCTTCCGGGGGTAGCCAAAAACATTCAGTACTTC; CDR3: CASSYSLPGVAKNIQYF
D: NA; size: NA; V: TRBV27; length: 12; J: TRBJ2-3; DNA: TGTGCCAGCAGTTCCGCCTCGGGTACGCAGTATTTT; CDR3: CASSSASGTQYF
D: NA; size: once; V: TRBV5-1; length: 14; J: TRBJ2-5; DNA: TGCGCCAGCAGCTTGGCGGCAGCCCAAGAGACCCAGTACTTC; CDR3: CASSLAAAQETQYF
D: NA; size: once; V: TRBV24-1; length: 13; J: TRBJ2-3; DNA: TGTGCCACCAGGGGGTCGGTTCAAGATACGCAGTATTTT; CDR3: CATRGSVQDTQYF
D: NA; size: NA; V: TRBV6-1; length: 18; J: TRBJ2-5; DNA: TGTGCCAGCAGTGAAAGAGCTAAAGGTTTTAGGGGGCAAGAGACCCAGTACTTC; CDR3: CASSERAKGFRGQETQYF
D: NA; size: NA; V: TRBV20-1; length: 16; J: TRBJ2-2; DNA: TGCAGTGCTGAAAACTTATGGGGGGAGAACACCGGGGAGCTGTTTTTT; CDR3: CSAENLWGENTGELFF
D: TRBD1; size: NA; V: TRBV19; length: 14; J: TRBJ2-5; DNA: TGTGCCAGTAGTATCGACAGGGGGTCAGAGACCCAGTACTTC; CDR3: CASSIDRGSETQYF
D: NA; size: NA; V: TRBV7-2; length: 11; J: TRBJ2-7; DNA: TGTGCCAGCAGCTTAGGGACCGAGCAGTACTTC; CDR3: CASSLGTEQYF
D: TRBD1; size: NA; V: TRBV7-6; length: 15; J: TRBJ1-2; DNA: TGTGCCAGCAGTCAAGGGATGGACAGGTCTAATGGCTACACCTTC; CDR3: CASSQGMDRSNGYTF
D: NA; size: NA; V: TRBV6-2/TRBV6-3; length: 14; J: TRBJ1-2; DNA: TGTGCCAGCAGCCCTGTTGGGGTCGATTATGGCTACACCTTC; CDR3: CASSPVGVDYGYTF
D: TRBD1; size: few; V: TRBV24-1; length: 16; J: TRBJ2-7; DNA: TGTGCCACCAGTGACTCCGGGACAGGGGCACACTACGAGCAGTACTTC; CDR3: CATSDSGTGAHYEQYF
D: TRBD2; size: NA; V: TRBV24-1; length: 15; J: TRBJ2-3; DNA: TGTGCCACCAGTCCGCAGCGGGAGCCGGCAGATACGCAGTATTTT; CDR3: CATSPQREPADTQYF
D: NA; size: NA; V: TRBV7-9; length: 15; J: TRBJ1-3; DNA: TGTGCCAGCAGCCGAAGAGGGAGCCTCCGAAACACCATATATTTT; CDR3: CASSRRGSLRNTIYF
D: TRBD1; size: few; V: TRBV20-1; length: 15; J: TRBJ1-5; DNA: TGCAGTGCTAGAGAGGGACAGGGAATAGGACAGCCCCAGCATTTT; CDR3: CSAREGQGIGQPQHF
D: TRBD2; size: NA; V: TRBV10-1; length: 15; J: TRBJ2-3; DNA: TGCGCCAGCAGCCCTAGCGGGCGTAGCACAGATACGCAGTATTTT; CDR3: CASSPSGRSTDTQYF
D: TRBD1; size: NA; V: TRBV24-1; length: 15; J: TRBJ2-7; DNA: TGTGCCACCAGTGATTTTCGACAGGGGGCGTACGAGCAGTACTTC; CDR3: CATSDFRQGAYEQYF
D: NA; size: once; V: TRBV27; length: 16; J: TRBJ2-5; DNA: TGTGCCAGCAGACGGGGTAGCGCCTCGGAGGGGGAGACCCAGTACTTC; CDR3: CASRRGSASEGETQYF
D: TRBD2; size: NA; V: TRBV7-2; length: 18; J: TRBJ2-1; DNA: TGTGCCAGCAGCCCTCCGTTTGGGACTAGCGGGGGCCACAATGAGCAGTTCTTC; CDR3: CASSPPFGTSGGHNEQFF
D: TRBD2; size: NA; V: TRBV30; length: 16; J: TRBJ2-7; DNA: TGTGCCTGGAGGCCCGGGACTAGACTTCTTTTGAGTGAGCAGTACTTC; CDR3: CAWRPGTRLLLSEQYF
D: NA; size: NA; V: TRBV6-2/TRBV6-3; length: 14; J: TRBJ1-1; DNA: TGTGCCAGCAGGCCCCGAGGGCAGAACACTGAAGCTTTCTTT; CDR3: CASRPRGQNTEAFF
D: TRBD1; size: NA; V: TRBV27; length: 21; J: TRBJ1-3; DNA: TGTGCCAGCAGGCCTACCTACTTCTCTACAGGGGTCAAAACCTCTGGAAACACCATATATTTT; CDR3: CASRPTYFSTGVKTSGNTIYF
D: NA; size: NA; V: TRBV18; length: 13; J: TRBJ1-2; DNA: TGTGCCAGCTCACCAGGGACGGAATATGGCTACACCTTC; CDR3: CASSPGTEYGYTF
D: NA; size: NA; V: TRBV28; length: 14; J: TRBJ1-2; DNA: TGTGCCAGCAGTTTCCGGGCCGGGAGAGACGGCTACACCTTC; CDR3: CASSFRAGRDGYTF
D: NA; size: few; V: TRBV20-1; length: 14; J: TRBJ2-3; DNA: TGCAGTGCCCCCCCGGGGGGCCGCACAGATACGCAGTATTTT; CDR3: CSAPPGGRTDTQYF
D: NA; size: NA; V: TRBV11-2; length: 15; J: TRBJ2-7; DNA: TGTGCCAGCATGGGGTGGAGACAGATCTCCTACGAGCAGTACTTC; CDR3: CASMGWRQISYEQYF
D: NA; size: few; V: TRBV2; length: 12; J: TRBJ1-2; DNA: TGTGCCAGCAGTGAAGCTAGGTTCGGCTACACCTTC; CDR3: CASSEARFGYTF
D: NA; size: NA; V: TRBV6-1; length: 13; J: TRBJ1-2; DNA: TGTGCCAGCAGCCGACCCCCAGGGGATGGCTACACCTTC; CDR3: CASSRPPGDGYTF
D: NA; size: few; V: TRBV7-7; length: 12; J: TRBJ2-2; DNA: TGTGCTAGCAGCCACCCCACCGGGGAGCTGTTTTTT; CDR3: CASSHPTGELFF